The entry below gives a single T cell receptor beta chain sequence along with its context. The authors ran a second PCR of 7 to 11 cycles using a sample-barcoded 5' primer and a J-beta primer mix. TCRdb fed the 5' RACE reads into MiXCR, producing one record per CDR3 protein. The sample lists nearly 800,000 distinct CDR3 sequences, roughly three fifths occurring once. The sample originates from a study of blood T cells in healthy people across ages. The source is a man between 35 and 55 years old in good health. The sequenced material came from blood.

The CDR3 nucleotides read TGTGCCAGCAGCTCCGGAATGACAGGGGAGAACACTGAAGCTTTCTTT. Encoded protein: CASSSGMTGENTEAFF. The V and J genes are TRBV7-9 and TRBJ1-1; 8 nucleotides line up with TRBD1. The junction had 8 bases not matched to a gene; V was cut back by 4 bases and J by 1 base. The CDR3 totals 16 residues. CDR1 SEHNR and CDR2 FQNEAQ come from the germline V gene (reference sequence).